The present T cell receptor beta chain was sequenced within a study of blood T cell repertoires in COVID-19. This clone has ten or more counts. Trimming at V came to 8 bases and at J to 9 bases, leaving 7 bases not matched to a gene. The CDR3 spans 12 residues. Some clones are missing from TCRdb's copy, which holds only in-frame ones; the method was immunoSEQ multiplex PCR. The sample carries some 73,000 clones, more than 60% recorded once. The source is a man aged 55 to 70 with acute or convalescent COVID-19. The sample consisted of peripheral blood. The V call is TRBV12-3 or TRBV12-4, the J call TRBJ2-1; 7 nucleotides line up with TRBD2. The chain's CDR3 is CASGRAISEQFF. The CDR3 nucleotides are TGTGCCAGCGGGAGGGCCATATCTGAGCAGTTCTTC.